The 4 T cell receptor beta chains presented below share a single source sample, sequenced in a study of pediatric ulcerative colitis. Profiled with immunoSEQ multiplex PCR; TCRdb holds only in-frame clones, not every one. Of about 60,000 clones in the sample, 87% were seen once. The specimen sequenced was blood. The source of these receptors is a boy between 10 and 17 years old who was a control in a study of pediatric ulcerative colitis.

The chain recombines TRBV5-6 with TRBJ1-3; D remains ambiguous. The CDR3 runs to 13 residues. Trimming took off 2 bases at V and 4 bases at J, with 7 bases between the two ends. In germline, CDR1 is SGHDT, CDR2 YYEEEE. The CDR3 here is CASSFGGGNTIYF. In nucleotides, the CDR3 is TGTGCCAGCAGCTTTGGAGGGGGAAACACCATATATTTT.

The rearrangement uses TRBV5-1 and TRBJ2-2; the match to TRBD1 covers 11 bases. Germline V gene lookup returns CDR1 SGHRS and CDR2 YFSETQ. V lost 2 bases to trimming and J lost 6 bases; unmatched junction nucleotides: 6. This CDR3 comprises 16 residues. DNA for the CDR3: TGCGCCAGCAGCTTTGGGGACAGGGGGTTTTCCGGGGAGCTGTTTTTT. It yields the protein CASSFGDRGFSGELFF.

The V call is TRBV2, the J call TRBJ1-5, with 8 bases matching TRBD1. The CDR3 sequence is 16 residues long. The germline CDR1 and CDR2 sequences are SNHLY and FYNNEI. The ends lost 3 bases at V and 6 bases at J; junction bases unmatched: 10. In DNA form, the CDR3 reads TGTGCCAGCAGTGACCCCTACCAGGGGGCTGGTCAGCCCCAGCATTTT. This translates into CASSDPYQGAGQPQHF.

The chain links TRBV28 to TRBJ1-5; 8 positions match TRBD1. The CDR3 runs 16 residues. In germline, CDR1 is MDHEN, CDR2 SYDVKM. The trim removed 5 bases at V and 7 bases at J, leaving 13 bases unmatched. The CDR3 sequence: CASSPTFIRGRQPQHF. CDR3 coding DNA: TGTGCCAGCAGTCCCACTTTCATCAGGGGGCGGCAGCCCCAGCATTTT.